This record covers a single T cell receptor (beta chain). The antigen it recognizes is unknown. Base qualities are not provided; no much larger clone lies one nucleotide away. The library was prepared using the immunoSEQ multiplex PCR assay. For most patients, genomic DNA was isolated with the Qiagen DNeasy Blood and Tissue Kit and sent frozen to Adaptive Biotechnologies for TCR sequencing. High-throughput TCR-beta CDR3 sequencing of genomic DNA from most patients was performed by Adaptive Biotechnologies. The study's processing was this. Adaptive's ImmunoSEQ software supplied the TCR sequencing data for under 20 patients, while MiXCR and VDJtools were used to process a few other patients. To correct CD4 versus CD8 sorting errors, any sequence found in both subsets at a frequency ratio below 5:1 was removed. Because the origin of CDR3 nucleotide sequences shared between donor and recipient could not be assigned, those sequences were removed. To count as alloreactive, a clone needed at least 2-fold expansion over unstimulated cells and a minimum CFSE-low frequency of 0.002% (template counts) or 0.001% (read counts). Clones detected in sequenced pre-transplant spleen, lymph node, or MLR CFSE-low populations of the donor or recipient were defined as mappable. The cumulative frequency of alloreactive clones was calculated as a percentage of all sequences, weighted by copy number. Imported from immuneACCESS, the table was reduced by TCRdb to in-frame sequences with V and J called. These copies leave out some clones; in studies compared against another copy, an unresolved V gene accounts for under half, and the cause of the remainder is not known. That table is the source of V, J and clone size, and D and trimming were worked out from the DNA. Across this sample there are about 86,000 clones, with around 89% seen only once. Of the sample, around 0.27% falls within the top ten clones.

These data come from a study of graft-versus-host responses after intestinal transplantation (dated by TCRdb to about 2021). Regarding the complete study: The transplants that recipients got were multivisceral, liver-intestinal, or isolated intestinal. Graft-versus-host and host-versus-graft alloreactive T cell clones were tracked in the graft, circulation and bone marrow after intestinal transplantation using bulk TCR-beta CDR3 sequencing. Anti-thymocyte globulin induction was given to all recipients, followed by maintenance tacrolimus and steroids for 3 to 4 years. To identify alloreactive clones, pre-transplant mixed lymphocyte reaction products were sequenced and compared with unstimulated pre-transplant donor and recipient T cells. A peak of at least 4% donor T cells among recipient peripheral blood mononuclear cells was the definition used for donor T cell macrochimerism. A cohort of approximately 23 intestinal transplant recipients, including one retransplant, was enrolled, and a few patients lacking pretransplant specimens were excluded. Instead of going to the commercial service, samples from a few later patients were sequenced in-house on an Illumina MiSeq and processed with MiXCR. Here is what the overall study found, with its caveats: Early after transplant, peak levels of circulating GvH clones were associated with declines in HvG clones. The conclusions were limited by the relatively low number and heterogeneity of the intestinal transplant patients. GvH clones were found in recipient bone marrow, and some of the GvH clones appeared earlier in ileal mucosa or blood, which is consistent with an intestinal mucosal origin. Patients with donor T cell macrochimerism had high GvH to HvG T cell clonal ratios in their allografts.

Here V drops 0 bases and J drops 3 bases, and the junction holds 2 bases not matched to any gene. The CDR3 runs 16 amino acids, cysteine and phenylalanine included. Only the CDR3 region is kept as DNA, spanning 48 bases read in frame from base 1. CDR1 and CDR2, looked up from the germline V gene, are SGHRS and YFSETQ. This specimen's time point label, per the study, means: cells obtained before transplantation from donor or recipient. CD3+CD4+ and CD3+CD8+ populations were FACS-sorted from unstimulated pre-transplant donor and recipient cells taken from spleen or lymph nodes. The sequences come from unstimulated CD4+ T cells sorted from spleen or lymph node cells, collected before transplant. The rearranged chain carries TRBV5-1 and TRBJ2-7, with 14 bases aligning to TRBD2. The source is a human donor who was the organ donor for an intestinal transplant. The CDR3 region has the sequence CASSLGGLAGGYEQYF. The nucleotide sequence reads TGCGCCAGCAGCTTGGGAGGACTAGCGGGAGGCTACGAGCAGTACTTC.